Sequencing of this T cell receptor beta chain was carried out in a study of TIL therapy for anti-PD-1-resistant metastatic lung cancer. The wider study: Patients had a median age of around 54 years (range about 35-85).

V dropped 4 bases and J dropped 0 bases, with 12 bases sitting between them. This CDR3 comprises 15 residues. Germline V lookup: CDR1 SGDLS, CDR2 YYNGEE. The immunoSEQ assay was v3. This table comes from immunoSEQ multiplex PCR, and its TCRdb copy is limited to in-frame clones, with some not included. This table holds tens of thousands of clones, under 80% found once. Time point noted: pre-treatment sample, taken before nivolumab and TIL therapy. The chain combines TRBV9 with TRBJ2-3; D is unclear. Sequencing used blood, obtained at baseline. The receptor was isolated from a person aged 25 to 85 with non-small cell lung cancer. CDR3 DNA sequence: TGTGCCAGCAGCCTTGACGGAACTAGCACAGATACGCAGTATTTT. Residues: CASSLDGTSTDTQYF.